The 5 T cell receptor beta chains in this list originate from one sample, sequenced in a study of CD4 and CD8 cells across lung adenocarcinoma regions. From the PCR reads, TCRdb called clonotypes with MiXCR, one entry per CDR3 protein. Of about 25,000 distinct CDR3 sequences listed, around half are singletons. Source material: CD8+ T cells from the center of a lung tumor. These receptors all come from a male donor with lung adenocarcinoma. The CD4 and CD8 labels of this study may be unreliable.

The CDR3 loop reads CASSEMNRDTQYF. Written as DNA, the CDR3 is TGTGCCAGCAGTGAGATGAACCGCGATACGCAGTATTTT. The chain links TRBV27 to TRBJ2-3; D gene ambiguous. Looked up from germline, CDR1 is MNHEY and CDR2 is SMNVEV (reference sequence). V was clipped by 5 bases and J by 6 bases, with 12 bases between them. The CDR3 spans 13 residues.

In the case of this clonotype: A junction boundary mismatches the germline segment, possibly from a read error. The chain has TRBV6-1 and TRBJ2-3; either TRBD1 or TRBD2 may fit D (5 bases each). CDR3 length equals 14 residues. CDR1 is MNHNS, CDR2 SASEGT, per germline. CDR3 protein: CASRGERAKDMQYF. CDR3 nucleotides: TGTGCCAGCAGGGGGGAGAGGGCCAAAGACATGCAGTATTTC.

Only a few counts were recorded for this clonotype. The chain links TRBV6-4 to TRBJ2-3; no clear D gene. Germline loops: CDR1 MRHNA, CDR2 SNTAGT. The ends were cut back, 5 bases at V and 0 bases at J, with 12 bases in the middle. CDR3 size: 15 residues. As DNA, the CDR3 is TGTGCCAGCAGTCCGCTGGCCTCTAGCACAGATACGCAGTATTTT. Protein sequence: CASSPLASSTDTQYF.

This clonotype was seen more than once but under ten times. The rearrangement joins TRBV7-2 to TRBJ1-1; D unclear. Per the germline V gene, CDR1 is SGHTA and CDR2 is FQGNSA. The CDR3 is 13 amino acids. V was shortened by 5 bases and J by 1 base, with 8 bases between the two germline ends. CDR3 DNA: TGTGCCAGCAGCACCCAACGGAACACTGAAGCTTTCTTT. It codes for CASSTQRNTEAFF.

This clonotype was seen at least ten times. This rearrangement joins TRBV4-1 to TRBJ1-2; 7 bases line up with TRBD1. Trimming took 2 bases from V and 4 from J; bases not matched to a gene: 4. The CDR3 has 14 residues. CDR1 is MGHRA, CDR2 YSYEKL, per germline. CDR3 loop: CASSQQTGLYGYTF. The CDR3 region has the DNA TGCGCCAGCAGCCAACAGACAGGGCTCTATGGCTACACCTTC.